In this sample, the clone carrying this T cell receptor beta chain turned up a few times. The antigen remains undetermined. Germline CDR1 reads SNHLY; CDR2 reads FYNNEI. The length of the CDR3 is 15 residues. The V end lost 5 bases, the J end lost 3 bases, and 15 bases lay between the germline ends. Sequencing used immunoSEQ multiplex PCR; TCRdb keeps in-frame clones, though not all of them. The table lists tens of thousands of clones, approximately 90% of them singletons. The source of the sample is a study of OX40 agonist ivuxolimab in advanced cancers. The overall study: Dose-escalation cases comprised hepatocellular carcinoma, melanoma, renal cell or head and neck cancer. General study findings and limits: Relative to CD4+, CD8+ T cells held more expanded clones on average.

This clonotype was obtained from an adult with an advanced solid tumor such as melanoma, head and neck, liver or kidney cancer. This specimen was CD4+ or CD8+ T cells sorted from blood, taken in a trial of the OX40 agonist ivuxolimab. This chain uses TRBV2 with TRBJ2-3; maybe TRBD2 (6 bases). This CDR3 is CASSKTSPRTDTQYF. The CDR3 nucleotides read TGTGCCAGCAGTAAGACTAGTCCTAGGACAGATACGCAGTATTTT.